This T cell receptor beta chain is drawn from a study of CD8 T cells in ankylosing spondylitis. Each CDR3 protein gets one entry after TCRdb re-called the 5' RACE reads with MiXCR. Of about 240,000 distinct CDR3 sequences in the sample, around 10% were seen once. Trimming cost V 2 bases and J 1 base, with 8 bases left between them. The CDR3 is made up of 14 amino acids. The rearrangement links TRBV12-3 or TRBV12-4 to TRBJ1-1, with D unclear. The sequencing sample was made of blood, either unsorted or a sorted T cell fraction (not recorded which). This TCR was sampled from a male donor with ankylosing spondylitis or in good health (not recorded which). The DNA for the CDR3 is TGTGCCAGCAGTTTATTTTTGGGGAACACTGAAGCTTTCTTT. It yields the protein CASSLFLGNTEAFF.